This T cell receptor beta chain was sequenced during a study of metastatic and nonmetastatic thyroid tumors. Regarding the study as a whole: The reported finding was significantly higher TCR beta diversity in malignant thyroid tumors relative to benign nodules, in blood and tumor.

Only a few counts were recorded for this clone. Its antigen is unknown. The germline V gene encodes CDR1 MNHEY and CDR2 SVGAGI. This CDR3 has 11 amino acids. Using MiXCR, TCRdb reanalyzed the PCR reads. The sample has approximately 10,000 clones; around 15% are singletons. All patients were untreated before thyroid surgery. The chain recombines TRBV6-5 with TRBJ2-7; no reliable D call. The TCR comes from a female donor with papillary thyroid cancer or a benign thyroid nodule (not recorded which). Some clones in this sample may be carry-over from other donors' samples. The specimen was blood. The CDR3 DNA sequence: TGTACCAACTATCACAACTACGAGCAGTACTTC. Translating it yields CTNYHNYEQYF.